This entry lists 8 T cell receptor beta chains sequenced from one sample in a study of blood T cell repertoires in COVID-19. The method was immunoSEQ multiplex PCR; TCRdb's version includes in-frame clones alone and lacks a portion of them. The data hold a few hundred thousand clones, with roughly 85% observed a single time. Specimen: PBMCs or T cells enriched from blood (not recorded which). The receptor source for this set is a woman under 40 who had recovered from COVID-19.

The V gene is TRBV6-5, the J gene TRBJ2-1; 9 nucleotides line up with TRBD2. Trimming at V came to 6 bases and at J to 5 bases, leaving 8 bases not matched to a gene. The CDR3 length is 15 residues. From germline, CDR1 is MNHEY and CDR2 SVGAGI. In DNA, the CDR3 is TGTGCCAGCAGGTTAAAGACTAGCGGCGACAATGAGCAGTTCTTC. Its protein product is CASRLKTSGDNEQFF.

The chain carries TRBV5-1 and TRBJ1-2; TRBD1 matches 7 bases. CDR1 and CDR2 (germline): SGHRS, YFSETQ. The V gene end was trimmed by 1 base and the J gene end by 6 bases; junction bases not matched to a gene: 6. This CDR3 is built from 14 residues. This CDR3 reads CASSLTGESNGYTF. CDR3 sequence (DNA): TGCGCCAGCAGCTTGACAGGGGAGTCGAATGGCTACACCTTC.

The chain employs TRBV7-6 and TRBJ2-7; D is possibly TRBD1 (6 bases). With 1 base removed from V and 6 bases from J, the gap between germline ends came to 16 bases. The length of the CDR3 is 15 residues. CDR1 and CDR2 from the germline V gene are SGHVS and FNYEAQ. DNA for the CDR3: TGTGCCAGCAGCTTAGTGGCAGGGGCGAAAATCGAGCAGTACTTC. Residues: CASSLVAGAKIEQYF. Together with reference TRBV7-6 and TRBJ2-7, the CDR3 gives the full variable domain: GAGVSQSPRYKVTKRGQDVALRCDPISGHVSLYWYRQALGQGPEFLTYFNYEAQQDKSGLPNDRFSAERPEGSISTLTIQRTEQRDSAMYRCASSLVAGAKIEQYFGPGTRLTVT.

V usage is TRBV27 and J usage is TRBJ2-7, with 11 nucleotides matching TRBD2. V was pared by 5 bases and J by 3 bases, with 9 bases of the junction left unmatched. The length of the CDR3 is 16 residues. Looked up from germline, CDR1 is MNHEY and CDR2 is SMNVEV (reference sequence). This CDR3 is CASSPWVGLADYEQYF. The CDR3 nucleotides read TGTGCCAGCAGTCCCTGGGTGGGACTAGCGGACTACGAGCAGTACTTC.

The chain recombines TRBV28 with TRBJ1-1; TRBD1 matches 10 bases. The CDR3 extends over 13 amino acids. Per germline, CDR1 MDHEN and CDR2 SYDVKM. After removal of 5 bases from V and 7 bases from J, the junction contained 4 bases not matched to a gene. CDR3 residues: CASSRQGALEAFF. In DNA form, the CDR3 reads TGTGCCAGCAGTAGACAGGGGGCGCTTGAAGCTTTCTTT.

This clone has just one count. This chain's CDR3 is CASSLGGQGNQPQHF. CDR3 DNA: TGTGCCAGCAGCTTAGGAGGACAGGGTAATCAGCCCCAGCATTTT. The genes are TRBV11-2 and TRBJ1-5, with 8 bases aligning to TRBD1. After removal of 1 base from V and 4 bases from J, the junction contained 3 bases not matched to a gene. The CDR3 is made up of 15 amino acids. CDR1 and CDR2 from the germline V gene are SGHAT and FQNNGV.

This chain connects TRBV28 to TRBJ2-7; the D gene is possibly TRBD2 (6 bases). CDR3 length equals 17 residues. The germline V and J ends were trimmed by 4 bases and 0 bases, with 19 bases remaining between them. Per the germline V gene, CDR1 is MDHEN and CDR2 is SYDVKM. CDR3 sequence reads: CASSSPLISGSSYEQYF. The CDR3, as DNA: TGTGCCAGCAGTTCCCCCTTGATCTCCGGGAGCTCCTACGAGCAGTACTTC.

The chain carries TRBV6-1 and TRBJ2-7; TRBD2 is a possible D gene (6 bases). This CDR3 has 15 amino acids. V was cut by 1 base and J by 3 bases, with 13 bases left in between. Germline V gene data show CDR1 as MNHNS and CDR2 as SASEGT. CDR3 coding DNA: TGTGCCAGCAGTGAAGGCGGGGTGCCGGGCTACGAGCAGTACTTC. Translating gives CASSEGGVPGYEQYF.